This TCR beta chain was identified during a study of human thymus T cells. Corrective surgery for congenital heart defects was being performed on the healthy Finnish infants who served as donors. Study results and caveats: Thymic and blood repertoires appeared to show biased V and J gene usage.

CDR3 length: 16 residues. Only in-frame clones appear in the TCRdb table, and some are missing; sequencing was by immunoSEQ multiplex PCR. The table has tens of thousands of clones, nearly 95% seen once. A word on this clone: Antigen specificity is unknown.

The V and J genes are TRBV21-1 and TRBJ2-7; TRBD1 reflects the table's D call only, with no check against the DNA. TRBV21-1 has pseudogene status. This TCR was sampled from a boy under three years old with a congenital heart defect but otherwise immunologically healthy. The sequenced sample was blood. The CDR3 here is CASSNKQDRETYEQYF. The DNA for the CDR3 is TGTGCCAGCAGCAATAAACAGGACAGGGAAACCTACGAGCAGTACTTC.